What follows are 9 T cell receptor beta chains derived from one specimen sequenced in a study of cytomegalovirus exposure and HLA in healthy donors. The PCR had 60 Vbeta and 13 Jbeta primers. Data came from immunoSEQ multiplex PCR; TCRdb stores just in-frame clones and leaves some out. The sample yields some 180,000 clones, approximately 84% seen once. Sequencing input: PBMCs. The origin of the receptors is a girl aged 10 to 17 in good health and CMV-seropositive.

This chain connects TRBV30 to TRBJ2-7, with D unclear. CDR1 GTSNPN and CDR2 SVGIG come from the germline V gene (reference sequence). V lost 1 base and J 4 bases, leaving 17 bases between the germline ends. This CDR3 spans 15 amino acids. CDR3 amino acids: CAWSAPRYLSYEQYF. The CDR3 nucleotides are TGTGCCTGGAGTGCCCCCAGGTACCTTTCTTACGAGCAGTACTTC. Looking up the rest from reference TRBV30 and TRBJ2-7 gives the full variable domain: SQTIHQWPATLVQPVGSPLSLECTVEGTSNPNLYWYRQAAGRGLQLLFYSVGIGQISSEVPQNLSASRPQDRQFILSSKKLLLSDSGFYLCAWSAPRYLSYEQYFGPGTRLTVT.

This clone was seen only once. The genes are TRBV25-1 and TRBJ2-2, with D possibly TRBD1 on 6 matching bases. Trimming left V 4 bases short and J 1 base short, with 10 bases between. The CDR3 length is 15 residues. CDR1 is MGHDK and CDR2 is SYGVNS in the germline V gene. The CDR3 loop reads CASSGPTGNTGELFF. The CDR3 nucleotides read TGTGCCAGCAGTGGCCCGACAGGGAACACCGGGGAGCTGTTTTTT.

The CDR3 DNA reads TGTGCCTGGAGTGTAGGACAGGGACATAGAAATGAGCAGTTCTTC. Amino acid sequence: CAWSVGQGHRNEQFF. The rearrangement uses TRBV30 and TRBJ2-1; 8 nucleotides match TRBD1. CDR1 and CDR2 (germline): GTSNPN, SVGIG (reference sequence). The V segment lost 0 bases and the J segment 7 bases; nucleotides outside the gene matches: 8. The CDR3 sequence is 15 residues long. The variable domain in full, with the rest retrieved from reference TRBV30 and TRBJ2-1, is SQTIHQWPATLVQPVGSPLSLECTVEGTSNPNLYWYRQAAGRGLQLLFYSVGIGQISSEVPQNLSASRPQDRQFILSSKKLLLSDSGFYLCAWSVGQGHRNEQFFGPGTRLTVL.

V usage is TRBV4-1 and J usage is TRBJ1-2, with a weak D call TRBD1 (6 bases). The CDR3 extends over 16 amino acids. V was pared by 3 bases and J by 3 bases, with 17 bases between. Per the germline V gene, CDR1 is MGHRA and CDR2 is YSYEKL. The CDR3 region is CASSHPGTLPHYGYTF. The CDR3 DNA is TGCGCCAGCAGCCACCCCGGGACACTCCCCCACTATGGCTACACCTTC.

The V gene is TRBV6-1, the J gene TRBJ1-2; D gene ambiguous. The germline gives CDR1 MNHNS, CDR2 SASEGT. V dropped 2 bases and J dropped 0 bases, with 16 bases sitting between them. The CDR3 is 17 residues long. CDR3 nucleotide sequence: TGTGCCAGCAGTGAACGTGGACTGACTTCTTCTAACTATGGCTACACCTTC. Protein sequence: CASSERGLTSSNYGYTF.

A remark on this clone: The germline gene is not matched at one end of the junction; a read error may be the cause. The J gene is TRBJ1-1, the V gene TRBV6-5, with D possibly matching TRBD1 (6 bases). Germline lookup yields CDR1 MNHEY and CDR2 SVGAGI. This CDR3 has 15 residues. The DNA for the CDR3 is TGTGCCAGCAGCACAACCTACAGGGTCAACATTGAAGCTTTCTTT. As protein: CASSTTYRVNIEAFF.

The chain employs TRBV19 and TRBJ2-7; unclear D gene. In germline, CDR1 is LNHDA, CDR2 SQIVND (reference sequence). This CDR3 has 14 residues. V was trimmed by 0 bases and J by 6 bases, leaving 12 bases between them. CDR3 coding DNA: TGTGCCAGTAGTATAGATTCTAGTTCATCCGAGCAGTACTTC. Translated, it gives CASSIDSSSSEQYF. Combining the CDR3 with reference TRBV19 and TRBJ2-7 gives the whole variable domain DGGITQSPKYLFRKEGQNVTLSCEQNLNHDAMYWYRQDPGQGLRLIYYSQIVNDFQKGDIAEGYSVSREKKESFPLTVTSAQKNPTAFYLCASSIDSSSSEQYFGPGTRLTVT.

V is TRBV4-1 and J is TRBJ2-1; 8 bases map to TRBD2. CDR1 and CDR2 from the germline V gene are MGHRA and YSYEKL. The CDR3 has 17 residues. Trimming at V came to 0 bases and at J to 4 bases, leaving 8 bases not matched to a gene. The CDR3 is CASSQDRSSGQYNEQFF. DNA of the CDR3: TGCGCCAGCAGCCAAGATCGGTCTAGCGGGCAATACAATGAGCAGTTCTTC.

CDR3 DNA sequence: TGTGCCAGCAGCTTAGCGTGGCTAGTGAACACCGGGGAGCTGTTTTTT. Translating gives CASSLAWLVNTGELFF. The chain combines TRBV7-8 with TRBJ2-2; D unresolved. The CDR3 length is 16 residues. Germline-derived CDR1 and CDR2 are SGHVS and FQNEAQ. With 0 bases removed from V and 1 base from J, the gap between germline ends came to 9 bases.